The clone carrying this T cell receptor beta chain was picked up many times. Its antigen is as yet unknown. For Graves' hyperthyroidism to be stable, ophthalmopathy could not progress within 18 months. The sample comes from a study of T cells in Graves' hyperthyroidism and ophthalmopathy. There were TCR beta CDR3 regions amplified from RNA transcripts. A first-round RT-PCR of the TCR CDR3 used the HTBI primer set. TCRdb recomputed calls from the multiplex PCR reads with MiXCR, one row per CDR3 protein. The sample shows approximately 220,000 distinct CDR3 sequences, about 17% of them seen only once. Germline V gene data show CDR1 as MNHEY and CDR2 as SVGEGT. The V gene lost 5 bases and the J gene lost 0 bases, with 13 bases spanning the gap. This CDR3 is built from 15 residues. Overall study results and limits: Through a model of 13 V-J features, ophthalmopathy was separated from stable hyperthyroidism. Ophthalmopathy, as predicted by the model, came a median about seven months after the prediction.

This chain links TRBV6-2 or TRBV6-3 with TRBJ1-1; D remains unclear. The sequence was collected from a man in his forties with Graves' hyperthyroidism. The sample taken for sequencing was blood. CDR3 nucleotide sequence: TGTGCCAGCAGTAACGGACTCCTCATGAACACTGAAGCTTTCTTT. It yields the protein CASSNGLLMNTEAFF.